This T cell receptor beta chain was sequenced in a study of cytomegalovirus exposure and HLA in healthy donors. V was clipped by 0 bases and J by 0 bases, with 20 bases between them. The CDR3 is 19 residues long. Primers: 60 Vbeta forward and 13 Jbeta reverse. Clones were sequenced by immunoSEQ multiplex PCR, and TCRdb holds only the in-frame ones, with some missing. The sample yields approximately 120,000 clones, about 80% seen once. Sequenced material: PBMCs. The TCR was taken from a woman in her thirties or forties in good health and CMV-seropositive. The chain joins TRBV6-7 to TRBJ1-2, with D unclear. TRBV6-7 qualifies as an ORF whose function is uncertain. CDR3 nucleotides: TGTGCCAGCAGTTACTCGGTCCGGCAGACCTTAGCGACTAACTATGGCTACACCTTC. It yields the protein CASSYSVRQTLATNYGYTF.